Presented here are 11 T cell receptor beta chains from one specimen sequenced in a study of cytomegalovirus exposure and HLA in healthy donors. With 60 Vbeta and 13 Jbeta primers, the PCR was carried out. The table came from immunoSEQ multiplex PCR; TCRdb's copy has only in-frame clones and leaves some out. This table holds approximately 160,000 clones, 68% found once. The specimen was PBMCs. The receptors were sampled from a man in his fifties in good health and CMV-seronegative.

This clone was detected a few times. The chain links TRBV4-3 to TRBJ2-6; the match to TRBD1 covers 7 bases. V lost 0 bases, J lost 0 bases, and 8 bases stayed unmatched. The CDR3 totals 19 residues. Germline CDR1 reads LGHNA; CDR2 reads YSLEER. The CDR3 region is CASSQDSGQVNSGANVLTF. CDR3 nucleotide sequence: TGCGCCAGCAGCCAAGACTCAGGACAGGTTAACTCTGGGGCCAACGTCCTGACTTTC.

On this clone itself: The junction departs from the called germline gene at one end, perhaps through a read error. This chain links TRBV7-9 with TRBJ1-2, with 7 nucleotides matching TRBD1. The CDR3 consists of 12 residues. Germline V gene data show CDR1 as SEHNR and CDR2 as FQNEAQ (reference sequence). The CDR3 is CSSSSGTAGYTF. The CDR3 DNA reads TGTTCCAGCAGCTCAGGGACAGCTGGCTACACCTTC. The full variable domain, with the rest looked up from reference TRBV7-9 and TRBJ1-2, is DTGVSQNPRHKITKRGQNVTFRCDPISEHNRLYWYRQTLGQGPEFLTYFQNEAQLEKSRLLSDRFSAERPKGSFSTLEIQRTEQGDSAMYLCSSSSGTAGYTFGSGTRLTVV.

V is TRBV5-1 and J is TRBJ2-7; D is possibly TRBD1 (5 bases). Between the trimmed V and J ends, which lost 0 bases and 6 bases, there was a span of 16 bases. This CDR3 is built from 15 residues. CDR1 SGHRS and CDR2 YFSETQ come from the germline V gene. The CDR3 sequence is CASSLGDRVVPEQYF. For the CDR3, the DNA is TGCGCCAGCAGCTTGGGAGACAGAGTGGTACCCGAGCAGTACTTC.

The chain has TRBV19 and TRBJ1-2, with TRBD1 matching 7 bases. The CDR3 totals 14 residues. V shed 6 bases and J 3 bases; nucleotides not matched to a gene: 7. Germline values: CDR1 LNHDA, CDR2 SQIVND (reference sequence). The CDR3 sequence: CASSKGQPYYGYTF. CDR3 in DNA: TGTGCCAGTAGCAAGGGACAGCCTTACTATGGCTACACCTTC.

V usage is TRBV6-5 and J usage is TRBJ1-1, with D possibly being TRBD1 (5 bases). Germline V lookup: CDR1 MNHEY, CDR2 SVGAGI. The CDR3 sequence is 13 residues long. Deletions cut 4 bases from V and 1 base from J, with 7 bases between. DNA for the CDR3: TGTGCCAGCAGTTCCACAGGGAACACTGAAGCTTTCTTT. Translation gives CASSSTGNTEAFF.

The chain links TRBV5-1 to TRBJ1-4; 8 nucleotides line up with TRBD1. The trim removed 4 bases at V and 3 bases at J, leaving 2 bases unmatched. CDR1 and CDR2 (germline): SGHRS, YFSETQ. The CDR3 length is 14 residues. The DNA of the CDR3 is TGCGCCAGCAGCGTGACAGGGGCTAATGAAAAACTGTTTTTT. Protein: CASSVTGANEKLFF.

The V call is TRBV5-1, the J call TRBJ1-4, with a possible D match to TRBD1 (5 bases). Germline CDR1 is SGHRS and CDR2 is YFSETQ. V dropped 4 bases and J dropped 7 bases, with 14 bases sitting between them. The CDR3 sequence is 14 residues long. In DNA, the CDR3 is TGCGCCAGCAGCCTGGGGGGGGTTGGTGAAAAACTGTTTTTT. It yields the protein CASSLGGVGEKLFF.

This clone was counted a few times. The gene calls are TRBV7-3 and TRBJ2-3; 7 bases fit TRBD2. This CDR3 contains 16 residues. After removal of 5 bases from V and 1 base from J, the junction contained 9 bases not matched to a gene. Germline CDR1 and CDR2: SGHTA and FQGTGA. CDR3 DNA: TGTGCCAGCAGCCGTCGTGGGGGAGGGGGCACAGATACGCAGTATTTT. Residues: CASSRRGGGGTDTQYF. Supplemented by reference TRBV7-3 and TRBJ2-3, the full variable domain reads GAGVSQTPSNKVTEKGKYVELRCDPISGHTALYWYRQSLGQGPEFLIYFQGTGAADDSGLPNDRFFAVRPEGSVSTLKIQRTERGDSAVYLCASSRRGGGGTDTQYFGPGTRLTVL.

V is TRBV4-1 and J is TRBJ2-3; 9 bases agree with TRBD2. CDR3 length: 16 amino acids. J gave up 5 bases and V 2 bases, and 8 bases lay outside the gene matches. Germline-derived CDR1 and CDR2 are MGHRA and YSYEKL. Here the CDR3 reads CASSQSSGGRVDTQYF. CDR3 DNA: TGCGCCAGCAGCCAATCGAGCGGGGGGCGGGTAGATACGCAGTATTTT.

The J gene is TRBJ1-2, the V gene TRBV7-9; possibly TRBD1 for D (6 bases). Trimming took 5 bases from V and 0 from J, leaving 16 bases between them. Germline values: CDR1 SEHNR, CDR2 FQNEAQ (reference sequence). This CDR3 has 16 residues. Written as DNA, the CDR3 is TGTGCCAGCAGCCCAGGGGCGGCGTGGGCTAACTATGGCTACACCTTC. It encodes CASSPGAAWANYGYTF.

Written as DNA, the CDR3 is TGTGCCAGCAGTTATTCCGGGACAATAAACTACGAGCAGTACTTC. Translating it yields CASSYSGTINYEQYF. The chain employs TRBV6-5 and TRBJ2-7; possibly TRBD1 for D (6 bases). The CDR3 runs to 15 residues. V dropped 3 bases and J dropped 3 bases, with 15 bases sitting between them. The germline V gene encodes CDR1 MNHEY and CDR2 SVGAGI.